These 10 T cell receptor beta chains were sequenced from one sample in a study of regulatory T cells in long-lasting Graves disease. Construction of the TCR beta libraries employed iRepertoire HTBI primers in conjunction with Arm-PCR of CDR3 regions. MiXCR, run by TCRdb on the multiplex PCR reads, gives a single entry per CDR3 protein. Counted here are about 220,000 distinct CDR3 sequences, around a fifth occurring once; the ten biggest clones make up approximately 12%. Time point reported: newly diagnosed GD, antithyroid drugs for less than 3 months. PBMCs were the source of the RNA used for TCR sequencing. A further study also used this sample, focusing on T cells in Graves' hyperthyroidism and ophthalmopathy.

The sample here was peripheral blood mononuclear cells (PBMCs), taken at new diagnosis, from a patient treated with antithyroid drugs. These receptors were taken from a woman between 25 and 40 years old with Graves disease.

This clonotype has ten or more counts. At one of its ends the junction is not consistent with the germline gene, which may arise from a read error. The chain has TRBV11-2 and TRBJ2-7; 10 nucleotides line up with TRBD1. Germline values: CDR1 SGHAT, CDR2 FQNNGV. The CDR3 is made up of 13 amino acids. CDR3 residues: CAGSTGQGVEQYF. CDR3 bases: TGTGCCGGCAGCACCGGACAGGGGGTCGAGCAGTACTTC.

This chain links TRBV30 with TRBJ2-3; possible D gene TRBD1, 6 bases. V dropped 1 base and J dropped 7 bases, with 24 bases sitting between them. Germline V gene data show CDR1 as GTSNPN and CDR2 as SVGIG (reference sequence). This CDR3 region has 17 residues. The CDR3 reads CAWSGKRQGSTRNTQYF. In DNA form, the CDR3 reads TGTGCCTGGAGTGGCAAGAGGCAGGGGTCGACGAGGAATACGCAGTATTTT.

V is TRBV30 and J is TRBJ2-1; 8 bases fit TRBD2. Germline CDR1 and CDR2: GTSNPN and SVGIG (reference sequence). This CDR3 region has 15 residues. J was trimmed by 1 base and V by 4 bases; bases with no gene match: 6. The CDR3: CAWNSGKSSYNEQFF. CDR3 sequence (DNA): TGTGCCTGGAATAGCGGGAAATCGTCCTACAATGAGCAGTTCTTC.

The V call is TRBV6-4, the J call TRBJ1-2; TRBD1 agrees at 9 bases. Unmatched junction bases numbered 7, after V lost 8 bases and J lost 6 bases. The CDR3 covers 13 residues. Germline V gene data show CDR1 as MRHNA and CDR2 as SNTAGT. CDR3 in amino acids: CASPPRDRDGYTF. Here the CDR3 DNA reads TGTGCCAGCCCCCCCCGGGACAGGGATGGCTACACCTTC.

The chain joins TRBV28 to TRBJ1-6; D uncertain. Germline CDR1 MDHEN, CDR2 SYDVKM. Between the trimmed V and J ends, which lost 3 bases and 10 bases, there was a span of 13 bases. CDR3 size: 14 residues. The CDR3 spells CASSFPSLNSPLHF. CDR3 DNA: TGTGCCAGCAGTTTTCCCAGCCTGAACTCACCCCTCCACTTT.

This clonotype was counted ten times or more. The chain joins TRBV27 to TRBJ1-2; 7 nucleotides agree with TRBD1. The junction had 5 bases not matched to a gene; V was cut back by 0 bases and J by 7 bases. Germline lookup yields CDR1 MNHEY and CDR2 SMNVEV (reference sequence). This CDR3 spans 14 amino acids. Here the CDR3 reads CASSLSRGGGGYTF. Written as DNA, the CDR3 is TGTGCCAGCAGTTTATCGAGAGGGGGCGGTGGCTACACCTTC.

This clonotype was seen at least ten times. The chain couples TRBV20-1 to TRBJ1-6; 7 positions match TRBD1. Looked up from germline, CDR1 is DFQATT and CDR2 is SNEGSKA (reference sequence). V gave up 6 bases and J gave up 5 bases; unmatched junction bases: 4. The CDR3 loop spans 13 amino acids. The CDR3 sequence is CSAVGQNNSPLHF. The CDR3 DNA reads TGCAGTGCCGTGGGACAGAATAATTCACCCCTCCACTTT.

This clonotype was seen only a few times. Possible read error: a much larger clone is one base away. The V call is TRBV2, the J call TRBJ2-7; D might be TRBD2 (6 bases). The CDR3 covers 12 residues. Germline-derived CDR1 and CDR2 are SNHLY and FYNNEI. This chain's CDR3 is CTSSARDSEQYF. Written as DNA, the CDR3 is TGTACCAGCAGCGCTAGGGACTCCGAGCAGTACTTC.

This clonotype was counted many times. The rearrangement joins TRBV11-2 to TRBJ2-7; D possibly matches TRBD1 or TRBD2 (7 bases each). V dropped 1 base and J dropped 2 bases, with 12 bases sitting between them. The germline CDR1 and CDR2 sequences are SGHAT and FQNNGV. The CDR3 is 15 amino acids. The chain's CDR3 is CASSLGGGQPYEQYF. The DNA for the CDR3 is TGTGCCAGCAGCTTAGGGGGGGGACAGCCCTACGAGCAGTACTTC.

This clonotype was recorded at least ten times. The CDR3 sequence: CASSLFPRANTEAFF. Written as DNA, the CDR3 is TGTGCCAGTAGTCTCTTCCCCAGGGCGAACACTGAAGCTTTCTTT. This rearrangement joins TRBV19 to TRBJ1-1; tentative D call: TRBD1 (5 bases). V gave up 5 bases and J gave up 1 base, with 14 bases separating them. The germline CDR1 and CDR2 sequences are LNHDA and SQIVND (reference sequence). The CDR3 is made up of 15 amino acids.